These 22 T cell receptor beta chains were sequenced from one sample in a study of T cells after yellow fever vaccination. Via MiXCR, TCRdb re-called the 5' RACE reads, giving one row per CDR3 protein. The data contain about 260,000 distinct CDR3 sequences, more than 3.5% of them singletons. The sequences come from PBMCs, collected 15 days after the yellow fever booster vaccination. The receptors derive from a young man who received the YFV17D yellow fever vaccine.

This clonotype was detected many times. The V and J genes are TRBV7-2 and TRBJ1-2; D call uncertain. Germline V gene data show CDR1 as SGHTA and CDR2 as FQGNSA. The V and J ends lost 3 bases and 4 bases respectively, with 12 bases between them. The CDR3 has 14 residues. The CDR3 sequence: CASSLGGFPYGYTF. The CDR3 DNA sequence: TGTGCCAGCAGCTTGGGAGGGTTTCCCTATGGCTACACCTTC.

To note about this clonotype: A much larger clone differs by one base, so this may be a read error. The chain's CDR3 is CATCDPTDTGNTIYF. CDR3 coding DNA: TGTGCCACCTGTGACCCGACCGATACTGGAAACACCATATATTTT. This sequence joins TRBV24-1 and TRBJ1-3; D unclear. In germline, CDR1 is KGHDR, CDR2 SFDVKD. The CDR3 spans 15 residues.

This clonotype was counted at least ten times. The rearrangement joins TRBV20-1 to TRBJ2-7; no reliable D call. V lost 3 bases to trimming and J lost 0 bases, with 39 bases between them. This CDR3 region has 23 residues. The germline V gene encodes CDR1 DFQATT and CDR2 SNEGSKA (reference sequence). The CDR3 DNA is TGCAGTGCTAGGTCCTGGACCCGTGTATTCCGCGGCGTCTCCCACCCCCACTCCTACGAGCAGTACTTC. It is translated as CSARSWTRVFRGVSHPHSYEQYF.

This clonotype has a count of ten or more. The chain is built from TRBV11-1 and TRBJ2-5, with D possibly TRBD2 on 6 matching bases. Germline CDR1 reads SGHAT; CDR2 reads FQDESV (reference sequence). CDR3 length: 15 residues. V was trimmed by 5 bases and J by 3 bases, leaving 16 bases between them. The CDR3 bases are TGTGCCAGCAGCGTCGGGACTCACAGAGAAGAGACCCAGTACTTC. Translating gives CASSVGTHREETQYF. The full variable domain, its missing parts supplied by reference TRBV11-1 and TRBJ2-5, is EAEVAQSPRYKITEKSQAVAFWCDPISGHATLYWYRQILGQGPELLVQFQDESVVDDSQLPKDRFSAERLKGVDSTLKIQPAELGDSAMYLCASSVGTHREETQYFGPGTRLLVL.

This clonotype has ten or more counts. V gene TRBV20-1 combines with J gene TRBJ2-5; 7 bases line up with TRBD2. The CDR3 runs 11 residues. CDR1 DFQATT and CDR2 SNEGSKA come from the germline V gene (reference sequence). The CDR3 is CSSWGGETQYF. The CDR3, as DNA: TGCAGCTCTTGGGGGGGGGAGACCCAGTACTTC.

This clonotype was seen ten or more times. The chain recombines TRBV7-2 with TRBJ2-3, with D unclear. Germline V lookup: CDR1 SGHTA, CDR2 FQGNSA. Deletions cut 5 bases from V and 3 bases from J, with 6 bases between. CDR3 size: 12 residues. CDR3 bases: TGTGCCAGCAGCACAGTTACAGATACGCAGTATTTT. Translated, it gives CASSTVTDTQYF.

This clonotype was recorded at least ten times. V is TRBV10-3 and J is TRBJ1-5; D uncertain. This CDR3 is 12 amino acids long. The V end lost 0 bases, the J end lost 4 bases, and 1 base lay between the germline ends. Germline CDR1 and CDR2: ENHRY and SYGVKD. The CDR3 loop is CAISESNQPQHF. The CDR3 DNA reads as TGTGCCATCAGTGAGTCGAATCAGCCCCAGCATTTT.

This clonotype was found many times. This chain links TRBV15 with TRBJ2-2; 10 nucleotides line up with TRBD2. Germline V gene sequence: CDR1 LNHNV, CDR2 YYDKDF (reference sequence). The CDR3 sequence is 17 residues long. Losses at the gene ends were 1 base for V and 7 bases for J; bases not matched to a gene: 9. CDR3 coding DNA: TGTGCCACCAGCAGAGCCCCAGCGGGGGGGCACAACGGGGAGCTGTTTTTT. This translates into CATSRAPAGGHNGELFF. The full variable domain, its missing parts supplied by reference TRBV15 and TRBJ2-2, is DAMVIQNPRYQVTQFGKPVTLSCSQTLNHNVMYWYQQKSSQAPKLLFHYYDKDFNNEADTPDNFQSRRPNTSFCFLDIRSPGLGDTAMYLCATSRAPAGGHNGELFFGEGSRLTVL.

This clonotype has at least ten counts. This chain connects TRBV10-3 to TRBJ2-7; weak D call: TRBD1 (5 bases). Germline lookup yields CDR1 ENHRY and CDR2 SYGVKD. The CDR3 is 11 amino acids. V lost 10 bases, J lost 9 bases, and 16 bases lay in between. Here the CDR3 DNA reads TGTGCCAGCTCTGGTGGGGCAGTGCAGTACGTC. This sequence encodes CASSGGAVQYV.

The gene calls are TRBV30 and TRBJ2-3; TRBD1 might be the D (5 bases). The CDR3 spans 12 residues. Germline loops: CDR1 GTSNPN, CDR2 SVGIG (reference sequence). The CDR3 region is CAKGWGADTQYF. DNA of the CDR3: TGTGCTAAGGGATGGGGCGCAGATACGCAGTATTTT.

This clonotype was seen repeatedly, ten times or more. The V call is TRBV12-3 or TRBV12-4, the J call TRBJ2-1; no clear D gene. The CDR3 has 17 amino acids. Between the trimmed V and J ends, which lost 6 bases and 6 bases, there was a span of 24 bases. CDR3 coding DNA: TGTGCCAGCAGCGCTGAGTCGGACGTGATTTGGGTCAATGAGCAGTTCTTC. Amino acids: CASSAESDVIWVNEQFF.

This clonotype was observed at least ten times. The CDR3 loop is CSVRGQGDQPQHF. CDR3 DNA sequence: TGCAGCGTAAGGGGGCAGGGGGATCAGCCCCAGCATTTT. V is TRBV29-1 and J is TRBJ1-5; 7 bases line up with TRBD1. The CDR3 has 13 residues. The V segment lost 6 bases and the J segment 5 bases; nucleotides outside the gene matches: 7. From germline, CDR1 is SQVTM and CDR2 ANQGSEA.

The chain combines TRBV19 with TRBJ1-6, with D possibly being TRBD1 (5 bases). V was pared by 5 bases and J by 9 bases, with 14 bases between. The CDR3 sequence is 14 residues long. From germline, CDR1 is LNHDA and CDR2 SQIVND (reference sequence). DNA for the CDR3: TGTGCCAGTAGTGGCGGGGCGCGGGGTTCACCCCTCCACTTT. Its protein is CASSGGARGSPLHF.

Many counts were recorded for this clonotype. The gene calls are TRBV29-1 and TRBJ1-1, with unresolved D. The CDR3 extends over 12 amino acids. The germline V gene encodes CDR1 SQVTM and CDR2 ANQGSEA. Trimming took off 7 bases at V and 0 bases at J, with 9 bases between the two ends. The CDR3 loop reads CSGTKMNTEAFF. CDR3 DNA sequence: TGCAGCGGTACTAAAATGAACACTGAAGCTTTCTTT. Full variable domain (outside the CDR3, taken from reference TRBV29-1 and TRBJ1-1): SAVISQKPSRDICQRGTSLTIQCQVDSQVTMMFWYRQQPGQSLTLIATANQGSEATYESGFVIDKFPISRPNLTFSTLTVSNMSPEDSSIYLCSGTKMNTEAFFGQGTRLTVV.

This clonotype has a count of ten or more. The rearrangement uses TRBV19 and TRBJ1-1, with D maybe TRBD1 (5 bases). Deletions cut 7 bases from V and 4 bases from J, with 13 bases between. Looked up from germline, CDR1 is LNHDA and CDR2 is SQIVND (reference sequence). The CDR3 covers 13 residues. The CDR3 is CASTPLGGTEAFF. CDR3 in DNA: TGTGCCAGTACTCCACTCGGGGGCACTGAAGCTTTCTTT.

This clonotype appeared many times. This rearrangement joins TRBV4-3 to TRBJ2-1; the match to TRBD2 covers 10 bases. This CDR3 spans 16 amino acids. CDR1 and CDR2 (germline): LGHNA, YSLEER. Trimming cost V 0 bases and J 4 bases; bases outside gene matches: 3. The CDR3 loop reads CASSQEVAGGYNEQFF. CDR3 sequence (DNA): TGCGCCAGCAGCCAAGAGGTAGCGGGGGGTTACAATGAGCAGTTCTTC.

This clonotype was detected many times. J is TRBJ1-6 and V is TRBV9, with D unclear. V gave up 0 bases and J gave up 14 bases, with 9 bases separating them. This CDR3 region has 12 residues. Germline V gene data show CDR1 as SGDLS and CDR2 as YYNGEE. The CDR3 coding sequence is TGTGCCAGCAGCGTAGTGGGTGGAACCCTCCACTTT. It is translated as CASSVVGGTLHF.

This clonotype was detected many times. This chain links TRBV10-1 with TRBJ2-1; D may correspond to TRBD1 or TRBD2 (6 bases each). Germline-derived CDR1 and CDR2 are WNHNN and SYGVQD (reference sequence). The CDR3 covers 15 residues. V shed 0 bases and J shed 2 bases, with 8 bases lying between them. The DNA for the CDR3 is TGCGCCAGCAGTGAGTCGGGGGGCACCTACAATGAGCAGTTCTTC. This gives the protein CASSESGGTYNEQFF.

This clonotype was seen more than once but under ten times. V and J are TRBV15 and TRBJ1-5, with a possible D match to TRBD1 (5 bases). Germline V gives CDR1 LNHNV, CDR2 YYDKDF (reference sequence). This CDR3 is 15 amino acids long. V lost 5 bases to trimming and J lost 0 bases, with 11 bases between them. CDR3 DNA sequence: TGTGCCACCAGCTCCCGGGACGATAGCAATCAGCCCCAGCATTTT. Translated, it gives CATSSRDDSNQPQHF.

This clonotype appeared many times. The chain has TRBV7-2 and TRBJ2-3; D not resolved. Trimming took off 5 bases at V and 2 bases at J, with 11 bases between the two ends. CDR3 size: 14 residues. CDR1 and CDR2 (germline): SGHTA, FQGNSA. The CDR3 DNA sequence: TGTGCCAGCAGCCCAGAACGCTACACAGATACGCAGTATTTT. Translating it yields CASSPERYTDTQYF. Filled out from reference TRBV7-2 and TRBJ2-3, the complete variable domain reads GAGVSQSPSNKVTEKGKDVELRCDPISGHTALYWYRQSLGQGLEFLIYFQGNSAPDKSGLPSDRFSAERTGGSVSTLTIQRTQQEDSAVYLCASSPERYTDTQYFGPGTRLTVL.

Many counts were recorded for this clonotype. This chain joins TRBV4-1 and TRBJ1-4; TRBD1 matches at 10 bases. The V and J ends lost 5 bases and 8 bases, in that order; junction bases with no gene match: 5. The length of the CDR3 is 14 residues. Germline V gene sequence: CDR1 MGHRA, CDR2 YSYEKL. DNA for the CDR3: TGCGCCAGCAGCGCCGGGACAGGGGACGAAAAACTGTTTTTT. Its protein product is CASSAGTGDEKLFF.

Comment on this clonotype: A much larger clonotype is one base distant, so this may be a read error. The gene calls are TRBV7-2 and TRBJ2-3; D might be TRBD1 (5 bases). The CDR3 is 12 residues long. The germline V gene encodes CDR1 SGHTA and CDR2 FQGNSA. The V and J ends lost 3 bases and 10 bases respectively, with 11 bases between them. The chain's CDR3 is CASSFRQKAQYF. In DNA form, the CDR3 reads TGTGCCAGCAGCTTTCGACAGAAGGCGCAGTATTTT.